A single sample is the source of the 32 T cell receptor beta chains below, sequenced in a study of blood T cell repertoires in COVID-19. Clones were sequenced by immunoSEQ multiplex PCR, and TCRdb holds only the in-frame ones, with some missing. The table includes 240,000 or so clones, about 88% detected once. Sequenced sample: peripheral blood. The receptors were gathered from a woman aged 70 to 79 with active or convalescent COVID-19.

The chain couples TRBV29-1 to TRBJ1-5; possible D gene TRBD1, 5 bases. V was shortened by 4 bases and J by 7 bases, with 17 bases between the two germline ends. CDR1 is SQVTM and CDR2 is ANQGSEA in the germline V gene. The CDR3 consists of 14 residues. CDR3 sequence (DNA): TGCAGCGTTGGGGGCAATGGGGTTGGGCAGCCCCAGCATTTT. Translated: CSVGGNGVGQPQHF.

V is TRBV5-1 and J is TRBJ1-2; D call uncertain. Germline V gene sequence: CDR1 SGHRS, CDR2 YFSETQ. The CDR3 length is 15 residues. V dropped 0 bases and J dropped 2 bases, with 11 bases sitting between them. The CDR3 bases are TGCGCCAGCAGCTTGGTACCGGGAACCAACTATGGCTACACCTTC. Its protein product is CASSLVPGTNYGYTF.

This clone was recorded a few times. For the CDR3, the DNA is TGTGCCAGCAGTGACCAGGGAGGCACTGAAGCTTTCTTT. This gives the protein CASSDQGGTEAFF. The chain carries TRBV6-4 and TRBJ1-1; the D gene is possibly TRBD1 (5 bases). Deletions cut 2 bases from V and 4 bases from J, with 8 bases between. CDR1 and CDR2 (germline): MRHNA, SNTAGT. The length of the CDR3 is 13 residues.

The genes are TRBV9 and TRBJ2-7; no clear D gene. Germline CDR1 reads SGDLS; CDR2 reads YYNGEE. Trimming stripped 0 bases from V and 2 bases from J, with 12 bases between. The CDR3 covers 15 residues. The CDR3 region has the DNA TGTGCCAGCAGCGTAGAACCTGGAGCTCCCTACGAGCAGTACTTC. This encodes CASSVEPGAPYEQYF. Supplemented by reference TRBV9 and TRBJ2-7, the full variable domain reads DSGVTQTPKHLITATGQRVTLRCSPRSGDLSVYWYQQSLDQGLQFLIQYYNGEERAKGNILERFSAQQFPDLHSELNLSSLELGDSALYFCASSVEPGAPYEQYFGPGTRLTVT.

This clone occurred a few times. This chain links TRBV10-2 with TRBJ1-1; TRBD1 might be the D (5 bases). V was trimmed by 10 bases and J by 2 bases, leaving 14 bases between them. The CDR3 length is 13 residues. Germline V gives CDR1 WSHSY, CDR2 SAAADI. CDR3 sequence: CATQRTLNTEAFF. DNA for the CDR3: TGCGCCACCCAACGGACACTCAACACTGAAGCTTTCTTT.

This chain joins TRBV25-1 and TRBJ1-5; the D gene is possibly TRBD1 (5 bases). This CDR3 has 14 residues. V shed 2 bases and J shed 7 bases, with 12 bases lying between them. CDR1 and CDR2 from the germline V gene are MGHDK and SYGVNS. As DNA, the CDR3 is TGTGCCAGCAGTGAAACAGGCTTCCTGCAGCCCCAGCATTTT. Protein sequence: CASSETGFLQPQHF.

The J gene is TRBJ2-3, the V gene TRBV11-2; possible D gene TRBD1, 5 bases. Germline CDR1 reads SGHAT; CDR2 reads FQNNGV. The V gene lost 2 bases and the J gene lost 3 bases, with 12 bases spanning the gap. The CDR3 extends over 15 amino acids. CDR3 nucleotides: TGTGCCAGCAGCTTACAGGGTTGGGGTACAGATACGCAGTATTTT. This codes for CASSLQGWGTDTQYF.

This chain uses TRBV2 with TRBJ1-6; D gene uncertain. The germline CDR1 and CDR2 sequences are SNHLY and FYNNEI. With 0 bases removed from V and 0 bases from J, the gap between germline ends came to 9 bases. The CDR3 is 17 amino acids. For the CDR3, the DNA is TGTGCCAGCAGTGAAGCCTATTTAAGCTCCTATAATTCACCCCTCCACTTT. Its protein is CASSEAYLSSYNSPLHF.

J is TRBJ1-5 and V is TRBV2; possible D gene TRBD1, 6 bases. V was pared by 4 bases and J by 4 bases, with 14 bases between. The CDR3 covers 15 residues. Germline values: CDR1 SNHLY, CDR2 FYNNEI. CDR3 bases: TGTGCCAGCAGTGCCCAACAGGGACCGAATCAGCCCCAGCATTTT. Translating gives CASSAQQGPNQPQHF.

This chain connects TRBV3-1 (or the pseudogene TRBV3-2) to TRBJ2-7; TRBD2 matches 8 bases. The CDR3 length is 14 residues. V dropped 0 bases and J dropped 6; count of bases not matched to a gene: 4. From germline, CDR1 is LGHDT and CDR2 YNNKEL (reference sequence). CDR3 coding DNA: TGTGCCAGCAGCCAAGAAGTTCTAGCGGGCGAGCAGTACTTC. Its translation: CASSQEVLAGEQYF.

The chain combines TRBV6-5 with TRBJ1-6; perhaps TRBD1 as D (5 bases). The CDR3 is made up of 12 amino acids. Germline CDR1 is MNHEY and CDR2 is SVGAGI. Trimming removed 6 bases from V and 9 bases from J, with 9 bases in between. DNA for the CDR3: TGTGCCAGCAGACAGGAAATTTCACCCCTCCACTTT. It encodes CASRQEISPLHF.

The chain links TRBV6-4 to TRBJ1-2; 8 nucleotides align to TRBD1. This CDR3 spans 13 amino acids. The junction had 4 bases not matched to a gene; V was cut back by 6 bases and J by 4 bases. The germline CDR1 and CDR2 sequences are MRHNA and SNTAGT. Here the CDR3 reads CASSAQGGYGYTF. The DNA for the CDR3 is TGTGCCAGCAGCGCACAGGGGGGCTATGGCTACACCTTC.

The chain links TRBV6-5 to TRBJ2-7; D unclear. Germline V gene data show CDR1 as MNHEY and CDR2 as SVGAGI. The CDR3 has 13 amino acids. V dropped 6 bases and J dropped 7 bases, with 16 bases sitting between them. The CDR3 nucleotides are TGTGCCAGCAGCCAAAATACCGATCAGGAGCAGTACTTC. Translated, it gives CASSQNTDQEQYF.

The chain recombines TRBV18 with TRBJ2-1, with 11 bases that match TRBD2. The V and J ends lost 6 bases and 5 bases, in that order; junction bases with no gene match: 6. Germline CDR1 and CDR2: KGHSH and LQKENI. The CDR3 has 15 residues. In nucleotides, the CDR3 is TGTGCCAGCTCGCCTACTAGCGGGGGACACAATGAGCAGTTCTTC. Protein: CASSPTSGGHNEQFF.

This clone was seen a handful of times. The chain employs TRBV7-8 and TRBJ1-1, with TRBD1 as a possible D gene (5 bases). V gave up 9 bases and J gave up 4 bases, with 12 bases separating them. The CDR3 has 12 amino acids. Germline loops: CDR1 SGHVS, CDR2 FQNEAQ. The CDR3 spells CASVQGGTEAFF. CDR3 DNA: TGTGCCAGTGTCCAGGGCGGCACTGAAGCTTTCTTT.

The chain uses TRBV9 and TRBJ2-7; perhaps TRBD2 as D (7 bases). This CDR3 is built from 16 residues. Per germline, CDR1 SGDLS and CDR2 YYNGEE. V was shortened by 0 bases and J by 2 bases, with 15 bases between the two germline ends. CDR3 in DNA: TGTGCCAGCAGCGTAGAGTTCGCGGGGGCTACCTACGAGCAGTACTTC. It is translated as CASSVEFAGATYEQYF.

CDR3 nucleotide sequence: TGTGCCAGCAGCTTGATTGTAAGGGGCGCGTTGTCCTACAATGAGCAGTTCTTC. It specifies CASSLIVRGALSYNEQFF. The chain is built from TRBV5-4 and TRBJ2-1; weak D call: TRBD1 (5 bases). Germline CDR1 is SGHNT and CDR2 is YYREEE (reference sequence). The CDR3 has 18 residues. V lost 1 base to trimming and J lost 1 base, with 18 bases between them.

This clone was seen once. The CDR3 region has the DNA TGTGCCAGCAGCTCCCGGAGACAGGGGCGCGGCGGGGAGCTGTTTTTT. This encodes CASSSRRQGRGGELFF. The chain combines TRBV11-3 with TRBJ2-2; 8 bases fit TRBD1. The CDR3 has 16 amino acids. Germline V CDR1 and CDR2: SGHNT, YENEEA. The junction had 11 bases not matched to a gene; V was cut back by 4 bases and J by 7 bases.

This chain connects TRBV3-1 (or the pseudogene TRBV3-2) to TRBJ2-4; 10 bases map to TRBD1. Per germline, CDR1 LGHDT and CDR2 YNNKEL (reference sequence). V lost 4 bases and J lost 9; bases outside the gene matches: 9. The CDR3 is 15 amino acids. CDR3 amino acids: CASSLGDRGVSIQYF. As DNA, the CDR3 is TGTGCCAGCAGCCTTGGGGACAGGGGAGTTAGCATTCAGTACTTC.

The V gene is TRBV4-3, the J gene TRBJ2-1; D is undetermined. The CDR3 contains 14 residues. Looked up from germline, CDR1 is LGHNA and CDR2 is YSLEER. Trimming removed 0 bases from V and 10 bases from J, with 13 bases in between. CDR3 bases: TGCGCCAGCAGCCAAGATTTCGGTACCTGGGAGCAGTTCTTC. Amino acids: CASSQDFGTWEQFF.

The chain recombines TRBV28 with TRBJ1-1, with D possibly matching TRBD1 (6 bases). Germline CDR1 reads MDHEN; CDR2 reads SYDVKM. Trimming cost V 4 bases and J 7 bases, with 13 bases left between them. The CDR3 is 13 amino acids. CDR3 residues: CASSSTEGGEAFF. CDR3 bases: TGTGCCAGCAGTTCGACAGAAGGGGGTGAAGCTTTCTTT.

The chain uses TRBV19 and TRBJ2-1; D gene unclear. The CDR3 is 15 residues long. Germline loops: CDR1 LNHDA, CDR2 SQIVND (reference sequence). Trimming shortened V by 3 bases and J by 0 bases, and 9 bases separated the two germline ends. The CDR3 DNA follows: TGTGCCAGTAGTATCTCTCCTAGCTCCTACAATGAGCAGTTCTTC. Residues: CASSISPSSYNEQFF.

Only a few counts were recorded for this clone. The chain has TRBV5-1 and TRBJ2-3, with 11 bases lining up with TRBD2. The germline V gene encodes CDR1 SGHRS and CDR2 YFSETQ. CDR3 length: 16 residues. The ends lost 1 base at V and 1 base at J; junction bases unmatched: 2. CDR3 protein: CASSLILAGGTDTQYF. CDR3 in DNA: TGCGCCAGCAGCTTGATACTAGCGGGGGGCACAGATACGCAGTATTTT.

This rearrangement joins TRBV7-2 to TRBJ2-7, with TRBD2 as a possible D gene (6 bases). Germline lookup yields CDR1 SGHTA and CDR2 FQGNSA. The CDR3 is 14 amino acids. Trimming took 5 bases from V and 3 from J, leaving 14 bases between them. Here the CDR3 reads CASSPLGLNYEQYF. The CDR3 DNA is TGTGCCAGCAGCCCTTTGGGACTCAACTACGAGCAGTACTTC.

The CDR3 DNA sequence: TGTGCCAGCAGCACTGTTACAGGGGGCAGGAACAATGAGCAGTTCTTC. Translating it yields CASSTVTGGRNNEQFF. The chain combines TRBV28 with TRBJ2-1; TRBD1 matches at 9 bases. The CDR3 is 16 amino acids. Trimming took 6 bases from V and 5 from J; bases not matched to a gene: 11. In germline, CDR1 is MDHEN, CDR2 SYDVKM.

The genes are TRBV19 and TRBJ2-3, with a weak D call TRBD2 (5 bases). Germline V gives CDR1 LNHDA, CDR2 SQIVND (reference sequence). The CDR3 spans 13 residues. V lost 5 bases, J lost 4 bases, and 10 bases lay in between. The CDR3 spells CASSPHGADTQYF. CDR3 DNA: TGTGCCAGTAGTCCCCACGGGGCAGATACGCAGTATTTT.

CDR3 nucleotides: TGTGCCAGCAGTTTAGACCGGAGGGGCACTGAAGCTTTCTTT. Protein: CASSLDRRGTEAFF. The chain is built from TRBV27 and TRBJ1-1; D perhaps matches TRBD1 (5 bases). Germline V lookup: CDR1 MNHEY, CDR2 SMNVEV (reference sequence). Trimming took 2 bases from V and 4 from J, leaving 11 bases between them. The CDR3 spans 14 residues.

The chain recombines TRBV6-5 with TRBJ1-2; tentatively, D is TRBD1 (5 bases). Germline V gene data show CDR1 as MNHEY and CDR2 as SVGAGI. The CDR3 is 13 residues long. V gave up 2 bases and J gave up 8 bases, with 12 bases separating them. The CDR3 region is CASSYAGGDGYTF. The DNA of the CDR3 is TGTGCCAGCAGTTACGCCGGAGGGGACGGCTACACCTTC.

This clone was detected once. V usage is TRBV5-4 and J usage is TRBJ2-1, with TRBD2 matching over 10 bases. The CDR3 is 16 amino acids. The V gene's germline CDR1 is SGHNT and CDR2 YYREEE (reference sequence). The junction had 6 bases not matched to a gene; V was cut back by 2 bases and J by 4 bases. The CDR3 region has the DNA TGTGCCAGCAGCTTACCCCTAGCGGGGGCTTACAATGAGCAGTTCTTC. Translated: CASSLPLAGAYNEQFF.

The chain has TRBV7-2 and TRBJ2-1; 10 bases line up with TRBD1. Germline trimming cut 6 bases from V and 14 bases from J; bases unmatched to any gene: 4. Germline-derived CDR1 and CDR2 are SGHTA and FQGNSA. There are 11 residues in the CDR3. CDR3 DNA sequence: TGTGCCAGCAGTTCCGGACAGGGGGAGTTCTTC. Amino acid sequence: CASSSGQGEFF. The complete variable domain, with remaining parts taken from reference TRBV7-2 and TRBJ2-1, reads GAGVSQSPSNKVTEKGKDVELRCDPISGHTALYWYRQSLGQGLEFLIYFQGNSAPDKSGLPSDRFSAERTGGSVSTLTIQRTQQEDSAVYLCASSSGQGEFFGPGTRLTVL.

This chain connects TRBV19 to TRBJ2-2; 10 nucleotides agree with TRBD2. Germline V gene data show CDR1 as LNHDA and CDR2 as SQIVND (reference sequence). This CDR3 has 18 residues. The V gene end was trimmed by 2 bases and the J gene end by 0 bases; junction bases not matched to a gene: 6. CDR3 bases: TGTGCCAGTAGTATATTAGCGGGGGGCGTATCGAACACCGGGGAGCTGTTTTTT. This translates into CASSILAGGVSNTGELFF.

The chain uses TRBV11-2 and TRBJ2-5, with TRBD2 matching over 8 bases. CDR3 size: 15 residues. Germline values: CDR1 SGHAT, CDR2 FQNNGV. The junction had 10 bases not matched to a gene; V was cut back by 0 bases and J by 10 bases. The DNA for the CDR3 is TGTGCCAGCAGCTTAGAGACGGGGGGGGTTATAGGCCAGTACTTC. Translating it yields CASSLETGGVIGQYF.